These 20 T cell receptor beta chains originate from one sample sequenced in a study of CXCR3-negative and CXCR3-positive naive CD8 T cells. General study points: CXCR3-positive naive cells carried more hydrophobic TRB CDR3s than CXCR3-negative ones.

The authors made the TRB cDNA libraries by 5' RACE using UMI labels. TCRdb reanalyzed the 5' RACE reads and collapses them to one entry per CDR3 protein, without DNA. Here the sample table reports 150,000 to 160,000 distinct CDR3 sequences. Their recognized antigens are unknown. Source material: naive CXCR3+ CD8+ T cells from blood. Subset: CD45RO-CCR7+CD27+CD95- naive CD8+ T cells expressing CXCR3 (TNR3+). The source of these receptors is a human donor in good health. Some clones in this sample may be carry-over from other donors' samples.

The chain uses TRBV5-1 and TRBJ2-7. CDR1 and CDR2 (germline): SGHRS, YFSETQ. This CDR3 spans 14 amino acids. CDR3 protein: CASSLWTAHYEQYF.

V usage is TRBV5-8 and J usage is TRBJ2-3; the D call of TRBD1 rests on TCRdb alone, since no DNA is present to check it. Germline CDR1 is SGHTS and CDR2 is YDEGEE. The CDR3 is 16 residues long. CDR3 sequence reads: CASSLLAGGGTDTQYF.

This chain links TRBV28 with TRBJ1-6. This CDR3 has 16 amino acids. Germline V lookup: CDR1 MDHEN, CDR2 SYDVKM. The CDR3 here is CASTISTRTHNSPLHF.

V gene TRBV7-2 combines with J gene TRBJ2-1; TCRdb's D call of TRBD2 is untestable without DNA. From germline, CDR1 is SGHTA and CDR2 FQGNSA. This CDR3 has 18 amino acids. The CDR3 loop is CASSPGTSGARGEGEQFF.

The chain carries TRBV5-1 and TRBJ2-2; no DNA is available, so the TRBD2 call from TCRdb remains unchecked. CDR3 length equals 16 residues. CDR1 and CDR2 (germline): SGHRS, YFSETQ. The CDR3: CASSLWTSGTLGELFF.

The V and J genes are TRBV7-9 and TRBJ2-1. Germline V CDR1 and CDR2: SEHNR, FQNEAQ (reference sequence). This CDR3 spans 16 amino acids. CDR3 sequence: CASSSGGTPSYNEQFF.

The V and J genes are TRBV2 and TRBJ2-4; absent DNA, TCRdb's TRBD2 call cannot be checked. CDR1 is SNHLY, CDR2 FYNNEI, per germline. The CDR3 consists of 16 residues. The CDR3 sequence is CASSHLSGEVQNIQYF.

V usage is TRBV29-1 and J usage is TRBJ2-5; TCRdb lists TRBD1, though no DNA is available to test this call. This CDR3 comprises 13 residues. Per the germline V gene, CDR1 is SQVTM and CDR2 is ANQGSEA. CDR3 amino acids: CSVGQPWGETQYF.

This chain uses TRBV4-1 with TRBJ1-1. This CDR3 region has 15 residues. CDR1 is MGHRA and CDR2 is YSYEKL in the germline V gene. The CDR3 region is CASSQASSGRTEAFF.

The chain joins TRBV3-1 to TRBJ1-1. From germline, CDR1 is LGHDT and CDR2 YNNKEL (reference sequence). This CDR3 has 12 amino acids. The CDR3 region is CAGSQWSTEAFF.

CDR3 loop: CASRRYGGINEQYF. This sequence joins TRBV6-5 and TRBJ2-7; lacking DNA, the TRBD2 call made by TCRdb goes unchecked. The CDR3 is 14 amino acids. Germline values: CDR1 MNHEY, CDR2 SVGAGI.

The chain recombines TRBV12-3 or TRBV12-4 with TRBJ2-1; the D gene TCRdb calls, TRBD1, cannot be checked with no DNA. The CDR3 is 15 amino acids. The CDR3 reads CASTRDPSSYNEQFF.

This sequence joins TRBV11-1 and TRBJ2-3. The CDR3 spans 13 residues. The V gene's germline CDR1 is SGHAT and CDR2 FQDESV (reference sequence). CDR3 protein: CASSFLATDTQYF. The entire variable domain, with the rest obtained from reference TRBV11-1 and TRBJ2-3, is as follows: EAEVAQSPRYKITEKSQAVAFWCDPISGHATLYWYRQILGQGPELLVQFQDESVVDDSQLPKDRFSAERLKGVDSTLKIQPAELGDSAMYLCASSFLATDTQYFGPGTRLTVL.

This chain connects TRBV29-1 to TRBJ2-7; TCRdb names TRBD2, which stays unverified in the absence of DNA. The CDR3 runs 16 residues. CDR1 and CDR2 (germline): SQVTM, ANQGSEA. CDR3 region: CSVEDPRLDRPYEQYF.

V gene TRBV7-9 combines with J gene TRBJ1-5. Germline lookup yields CDR1 SEHNR and CDR2 FQNEAQ (reference sequence). The CDR3 contains 12 residues. The CDR3 loop is CASAISNQPQHF.

The chain uses TRBV4-3 and TRBJ2-4; absent DNA, TCRdb's TRBD1 call cannot be checked. The germline V gene encodes CDR1 LGHNA and CDR2 YSLEER. This CDR3 is 14 amino acids long. The chain's CDR3 is CASSQGTGVYIQYF.

This sequence joins TRBV27 and TRBJ1-6; TCRdb lists TRBD1, though no DNA is available to test this call. Germline V lookup: CDR1 MNHEY, CDR2 SMNVEV (reference sequence). This CDR3 has 14 residues. The CDR3 sequence is CASSLLGGNSPLHF.

This chain uses TRBV5-1 with TRBJ2-1; the TRBD2 assignment by TCRdb is unverifiable without DNA. The CDR3 is 16 amino acids. Germline assignment: CDR1 SGHRS and CDR2 YFSETQ. CDR3 in amino acids: CASSLSSGGVHNEQFF.

The chain couples TRBV4-3 to TRBJ2-7. This CDR3 region has 15 residues. Germline CDR1 is LGHNA and CDR2 is YSLEER. The CDR3 loop is CASSQDLTVGYEQYF.

The rearrangement uses TRBV7-9 and TRBJ2-1; TCRdb calls TRBD2, which cannot be checked without DNA. The CDR3 is 17 amino acids. Germline loops: CDR1 SEHNR, CDR2 FQNEAQ (reference sequence). This CDR3 is CASSRSLAGGAYNEQFF.